This entry features one TCR beta chain sequence. These data are taken from a study of T-cell reconstitution after alpha-beta-depleted transplantation in children. The TCRbeta library was prepared with unique molecular identifiers. TCRdb re-derived calls from the PCR reads in MiXCR, one entry per CDR3 protein. The sample lists roughly 790,000 distinct CDR3 sequences; 16% were seen once. This CDR3 contains 13 residues. Per germline, CDR1 SQVTM and CDR2 ANQGSEA. V was trimmed by 5 bases and J by 4 bases, leaving 15 bases between them. The origin of this receptor is a male patient aged 5 to 17 who had a stem cell transplant for acute lymphoblastic leukemia, so the T cells may come from the graft donor. The sample here was PBMCs, mostly from graft donor cells, taken 360 days after TCRalphabeta/CD19-depleted stem cell transplant. This chain uses TRBV29-1 with TRBJ2-7, with a possible D match to TRBD2 (6 bases). The CDR3 nucleotides read TGCAGCGTTTCCTTCGGGAGTAGATACGAGCAGTACTTC. Translation gives CSVSFGSRYEQYF.